Presented here are 16 T cell receptor beta chains from one specimen sequenced in a study of STAT5B mutations in CD4+ large granular lymphocyte leukemia. Assay: immunoSEQ multiplex PCR; the TCRdb copy retains only in-frame clones and omits some. The sample consists of 20,000 to 25,000 clones, 79% of them appearing once. Sequencing was carried out using CD4+ T cells from blood buffy coats. These receptors came from a human donor in good health.

The chain employs TRBV15 and TRBJ2-3, with a tentative D call TRBD1 (6 bases). CDR3 length: 16 residues. Germline V gives CDR1 LNHNV, CDR2 YYDKDF (reference sequence). The V gene lost 0 bases and the J gene lost 4 bases, with 14 bases spanning the gap. The DNA for the CDR3 is TGTGCCACCAGCAGAGACCCAGGATCAGGGGCAGATACGCAGTATTTT. Translation gives CATSRDPGSGADTQYF.

V usage is TRBV4-1 and J usage is TRBJ1-1, with D possibly being TRBD1 (5 bases). Germline V gene lookup returns CDR1 MGHRA and CDR2 YSYEKL. The germline V and J ends were trimmed by 1 base and 3 bases, with 15 bases remaining between them. This CDR3 region has 16 residues. For the CDR3, the DNA is TGCGCCAGCAGCCAAGGATGGGGCTCCGGATACACTGAAGCTTTCTTT. It yields the protein CASSQGWGSGYTEAFF.

This clone was detected once. V usage is TRBV5-1 and J usage is TRBJ2-5; 9 nucleotides match TRBD2. The V gene's germline CDR1 is SGHRS and CDR2 YFSETQ. V dropped 4 bases and J dropped 5; count of bases not matched to a gene: 9. There are 15 residues in the CDR3. The CDR3 region is CASSLHGTSSETQYF. The CDR3, as DNA: TGCGCCAGCAGCCTCCATGGGACTAGCAGCGAGACCCAGTACTTC.

The chain employs TRBV15 and TRBJ1-1, with D possibly TRBD1 on 5 matching bases. V was pared by 0 bases and J by 6 bases, with 20 bases between. The CDR3 runs 17 residues. Germline values: CDR1 LNHNV, CDR2 YYDKDF (reference sequence). In DNA form, the CDR3 reads TGTGCCACCAGCAGAGATAGGACCCCAGGGCTCGTGTCTGAAGCTTTCTTT. Translation gives CATSRDRTPGLVSEAFF.

In this sample, this clone turned up a few times. J is TRBJ1-1 and V is TRBV2, with 7 bases aligning to TRBD1. The junction had 7 bases not matched to a gene; V was cut back by 5 bases and J by 7 bases. CDR1 and CDR2 from the germline V gene are SNHLY and FYNNEI. The CDR3 is 13 amino acids. The CDR3 loop reads CASSSQGGFEAFF. The CDR3 nucleotides read TGTGCCAGCAGTTCTCAAGGGGGCTTTGAAGCTTTCTTT.

This clone turned up a few times. This chain links TRBV2 with TRBJ1-2; D may be TRBD1 (5 bases). The germline gives CDR1 SNHLY, CDR2 FYNNEI. This CDR3 has 15 amino acids. V lost 7 bases to trimming and J lost 1 base, with 16 bases between them. The CDR3: CASILFRGVNYGYTF. In nucleotides, the CDR3 is TGTGCCAGCATCCTGTTTCGGGGGGTTAACTATGGCTACACCTTC.

This chain connects TRBV6-5 to TRBJ2-1; TRBD2 aligns across 12 bases. The germline V gene encodes CDR1 MNHEY and CDR2 SVGAGI. This CDR3 is 15 amino acids long. V lost 2 bases and J lost 8; bases outside the gene matches: 4. CDR3 bases: TGTGCCAGCAGTTACACTAGCGGGAGGAGGGATGAGCAGTTCTTC. As protein: CASSYTSGRRDEQFF.

Concerning this clone: The germline gene is not matched at one end of the junction; a read error may be the cause. The chain carries TRBV7-9 and TRBJ1-2; the D is unclear. The CDR3 consists of 16 residues. Germline V lookup: CDR1 SEHNR, CDR2 FQNEAQ (reference sequence). CDR3 DNA: TGTGCCAGCAGCCTAGCATTCCCTACAGAGGACTATGGCTACACCTTC. The encoded protein is CASSLAFPTEDYGYTF.

The rearrangement links TRBV5-1 to TRBJ2-4; 13 bases align to TRBD2. The junction had 8 bases not matched to a gene; V was cut back by 3 bases and J by 8 bases. Germline CDR1 and CDR2: SGHRS and YFSETQ. This CDR3 is built from 16 residues. The CDR3 region is CASSSGLAGEVHIQYF. The DNA of the CDR3 is TGCGCCAGCAGCTCCGGACTAGCGGGAGAAGTGCACATTCAGTACTTC. The full variable domain, in which reference TRBV5-1 and TRBJ2-4 provide the parts outside the CDR3, is KAGVTQTPRYLIKTRGQQVTLSCSPISGHRSVSWYQQTPGQGLQFLFEYFSETQRNKGNFPGRFSGRQFSNSRSEMNVSTLELGDSALYLCASSSGLAGEVHIQYFGAGTRLSVL.

J is TRBJ2-1 and V is TRBV2, with TRBD2 matching over 15 bases. The CDR3 covers 16 residues. The J segment lost 9 bases and the V segment lost 6 bases, leaving 9 bases of the junction unmatched. Germline lookup yields CDR1 SNHLY and CDR2 FYNNEI. Here the CDR3 reads CASSLRTSGRASEQFF. The CDR3 DNA reads as TGTGCCAGCAGCCTACGGACTAGCGGGAGGGCCAGTGAGCAGTTCTTC.

CDR3 DNA: TGTGCCAGTAGTAGTTCGACGAACACCGGGGAGCTGTTTTTT. Encoded protein: CASSSSTNTGELFF. The J gene is TRBJ2-2, the V gene TRBV19; D unclear. V lost 4 bases to trimming and J lost 0 bases, with 6 bases between them. The CDR3 length is 14 residues. Looked up from germline, CDR1 is LNHDA and CDR2 is SQIVND (reference sequence).

This clone turned up a few times. The chain employs TRBV4-1 and TRBJ1-2, with D perhaps TRBD1 (6 bases). Germline V CDR1 and CDR2: MGHRA, YSYEKL. The CDR3 consists of 17 residues. Trimming removed 7 bases at V and 2 bases at J, with 23 bases between. This CDR3 reads CASTISSVRGLNYGYTF. The CDR3, as DNA: TGCGCCAGCACCATCTCGTCCGTCAGGGGCCTAAACTATGGCTACACCTTC.

The chain couples TRBV7-9 to TRBJ2-7, with D perhaps given as TRBD1 or TRBD2 (6 bases each). The CDR3 runs 17 residues. Germline lookup yields CDR1 SEHNR and CDR2 FQNEAQ (reference sequence). Trimming took off 4 bases at V and 6 bases at J, with 25 bases between the two ends. CDR3 loop: CASSSRVGGGTTPEQYF. The CDR3 DNA sequence: TGTGCCAGCAGCTCAAGAGTGGGGGGCGGGACGACACCCGAGCAGTACTTC.

This clone was detected once. The chain employs TRBV14 and TRBJ2-7; D may be TRBD1 or TRBD2 (5 bases each). V was pared by 0 bases and J by 4 bases, with 19 bases between. The CDR3 spans 17 residues. The germline CDR1 and CDR2 sequences are SGHDN and FVKESK. CDR3 residues: CASSQDIRTTGPYEQYF. As DNA, the CDR3 is TGTGCCAGCAGCCAAGATATCAGGACAACGGGACCTTACGAGCAGTACTTC.

This chain joins TRBV2 and TRBJ1-1; 7 nucleotides match TRBD1. V trimming: 6 bases; J trimming: 0 bases; junction bases outside the gene matches: 7. The germline V gene has CDR1 SNHLY and CDR2 FYNNEI. This CDR3 region has 15 residues. The CDR3 region is CASSAPGQMNTEAFF. The CDR3 DNA follows: TGTGCCAGCAGCGCCCCGGGACAGATGAACACTGAAGCTTTCTTT.

The rearrangement uses TRBV27 and TRBJ2-4; 8 nucleotides match TRBD1. This CDR3 is 16 amino acids long. CDR1 is MNHEY and CDR2 is SMNVEV in the germline V gene (reference sequence). Germline trimming cut 5 bases from V and 1 base from J; bases unmatched to any gene: 7. The CDR3 region is CASSPWTGMAKNIQYF. The CDR3, as DNA: TGTGCCAGCAGTCCCTGGACAGGGATGGCCAAAAACATTCAGTACTTC.